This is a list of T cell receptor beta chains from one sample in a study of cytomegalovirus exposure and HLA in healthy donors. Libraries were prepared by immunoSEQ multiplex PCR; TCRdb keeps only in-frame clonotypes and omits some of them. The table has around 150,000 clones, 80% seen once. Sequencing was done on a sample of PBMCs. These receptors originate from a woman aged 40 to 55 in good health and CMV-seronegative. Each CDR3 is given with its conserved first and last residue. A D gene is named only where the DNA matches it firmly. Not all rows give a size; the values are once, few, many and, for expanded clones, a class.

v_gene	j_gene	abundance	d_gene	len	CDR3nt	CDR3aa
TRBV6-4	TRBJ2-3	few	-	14	TGTGCCAGCAGTGACGGTGGGGGCTCAGATACGCAGTATTTT	CASSDGGGSDTQYF
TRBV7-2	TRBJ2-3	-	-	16	TGTGCCAGCAGCTTAGGAAGCGGTGCGCGCACAGATACGCAGTATTTT	CASSLGSGARTDTQYF
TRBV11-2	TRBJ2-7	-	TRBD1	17	TGTGCCAGCAGCTTAGCCTTCCCCCGTGGACAGGACTACGAGCAGTACTTC	CASSLAFPRGQDYEQYF
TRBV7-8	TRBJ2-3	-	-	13	TGTGCCAGCAGCCTCCCAGGAACAGATACGCAGTATTTT	CASSLPGTDTQYF
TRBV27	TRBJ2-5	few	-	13	TGTGCCCCCAAGGGGCTGCTGAAAGAGACCCAGTACTTC	CAPKGLLKETQYF
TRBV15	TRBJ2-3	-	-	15	TGTGCCACCAGTTCGGGGGTCCAAAACACAGATACGCAGTATTTT	CATSSGVQNTDTQYF
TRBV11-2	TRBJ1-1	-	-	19	TGTGCCAGCAGCGCAATATCAGGGGCATTCAACCTCATGAACACTGAAGCTTTCTTT	CASSAISGAFNLMNTEAFF
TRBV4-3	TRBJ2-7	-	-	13	TGCGCCAGCAGCCATTCAGGGCACTACGAGCAGTACTTC	CASSHSGHYEQYF
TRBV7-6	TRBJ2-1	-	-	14	TGTGCCAGCAGCCGTGCAAGGGGATACAATGAGCAGTTCTTC	CASSRARGYNEQFF
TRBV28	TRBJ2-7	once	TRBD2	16	TGTGCCAGCAGTTCTACAAGGACTAGAAAGACCTACGAGCAGTACTTC	CASSSTRTRKTYEQYF
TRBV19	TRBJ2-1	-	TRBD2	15	TGTGCCAGTAGTATCAGTAGCGGGGGACGTGGTGAGCAGTTCTTC	CASSISSGGRGEQFF
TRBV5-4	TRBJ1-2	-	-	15	TGTGCCAGCAGCAAGGACAGCCAGTTTAACTATGGCTACACCTTC	CASSKDSQFNYGYTF
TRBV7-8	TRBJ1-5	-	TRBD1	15	TGTGCCAGCCTAAGGGGCAGGGGGCGCGATCAGCCCCAGCATTTT	CASLRGRGRDQPQHF
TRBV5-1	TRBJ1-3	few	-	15	TGCGCCAGCAGCTCCGGGACAATCCGACCAAACACCATATATTTT	CASSSGTIRPNTIYF